This T cell receptor (beta chain) emerged from a study of blood T cells in healthy people across ages. Germline-derived CDR1 and CDR2 are LNHNV and YYDKDF (reference sequence). The CDR3 runs 19 residues. Together with a sample-barcoded 5' primer, a J-beta primer mix was included in a second PCR lasting roughly 6 to 12 cycles. A tag from a template-switch adaptor with 12 random nucleotides marked each cDNA molecule. TCRdb reprocessed the 5' RACE reads with MiXCR, giving one entry per CDR3 protein. The repertoire holds hundreds of thousands of distinct CDR3 sequences, with about 30% as singletons. A remark on this clonotype: Its antigen is not known. It may be a read error: a sequence one base away is much more abundant.

Study-wide points: Since the PBMCs were unsorted, naive and antigen-experienced cells could not be conclusively compared.

The sequenced sample consisted of blood. The receptor was isolated from an elderly woman in good health. The rearrangement uses TRBV15 and TRBJ2-6; 8 bases agree with TRBD1. The CDR3 reads CATSRDPRQGYSGANVMTF. CDR3 bases: TGTGCCACCAGCAGAGATCCCAGACAGGGGTACTCTGGGGCCAACGTCATGACTTTC.